Presented here are 17 T cell receptor beta chains from one specimen sequenced in a study of blood T cell repertoires in COVID-19. Method: immunoSEQ multiplex PCR; TCRdb's copy keeps in-frame clones and lacks some. The sample lists 200,000 to 250,000 clones; 83% were seen once. Sequenced: peripheral blood. The receptors were gathered from a woman aged 25 to 45 with COVID-19, enrolled during active disease.

The V gene is TRBV5-6, the J gene TRBJ1-2; TRBD1 might be the D (5 bases). The CDR3 has 14 amino acids. Trimming took off 1 base at V and 1 base at J, with 8 bases between the two ends. CDR1 is SGHDT and CDR2 is YYEEEE in the germline V gene. The CDR3 region has the DNA TGTGCCAGCAGCTTGATGCAGGGTAACTATGGCTACACCTTC. The encoded protein is CASSLMQGNYGYTF.

This clone was detected only a few times. The gene calls are TRBV18 and TRBJ2-2; 9 nucleotides align to TRBD1. The germline V gene encodes CDR1 KGHSH and CDR2 LQKENI. With 2 bases clipped from V and 1 base from J, the junction kept 2 bases outside the gene matches. The CDR3 covers 16 residues. The CDR3 protein is CASSPRGQGNTGELFF. CDR3 nucleotide sequence: TGTGCCAGCTCACCAAGGGGACAGGGGAACACCGGGGAGCTGTTTTTT.

The chain links TRBV3-1 (or the pseudogene TRBV3-2) to TRBJ2-3; D ambiguous. Germline CDR1 and CDR2: LGHDT and YNNKEL (reference sequence). Trimming removed 1 base at V and 2 bases at J, with 10 bases between. The CDR3 has 15 amino acids. The CDR3 is CASSQGSGHTDTQYF. CDR3 in DNA: TGTGCCAGCAGCCAAGGGTCGGGTCACACAGATACGCAGTATTTT.

The chain is built from TRBV5-1 and TRBJ2-1, with 7 nucleotides matching TRBD2. J lost 8 bases, V lost 3 bases, and 8 bases had no gene match. The length of the CDR3 is 14 residues. Germline-derived CDR1 and CDR2 are SGHRS and YFSETQ. CDR3 DNA sequence: TGCGCCAGCAGCTACTGGACTAGTAGCGATGAGCAGTTCTTC. Protein product: CASSYWTSSDEQFF.

This clone was observed a handful of times. The chain combines TRBV7-9 with TRBJ2-7, with 14 bases aligning to TRBD2. CDR1 and CDR2 (germline): SEHNR, FQNEAQ (reference sequence). CDR3 length: 19 amino acids. Unmatched junction bases numbered 11, after V lost 2 bases and J lost 2 bases. The CDR3 is CASSLPSTSGRAHPYEQYF. Here the CDR3 DNA reads TGTGCCAGCAGCTTACCCTCGACTAGCGGGAGGGCCCATCCCTACGAGCAGTACTTC.

CDR3 in amino acids: CASSQLLGGSYEQYF. Written as DNA, the CDR3 is TGTGCCAGCAGCCAACTATTAGGGGGAAGCTACGAGCAGTACTTC. J is TRBJ2-7 and V is TRBV3-1 (or the pseudogene TRBV3-2); D may be TRBD1 (6 bases). V was shortened by 2 bases and J by 3 bases, with 14 bases between the two germline ends. Germline V gene data show CDR1 as LGHDT and CDR2 as YNNKEL (reference sequence). This CDR3 is built from 15 residues.

The chain employs TRBV3-1 (or the pseudogene TRBV3-2) and TRBJ1-4, with D maybe TRBD1 (5 bases). This CDR3 contains 13 residues. In germline, CDR1 is LGHDT, CDR2 YNNKEL (reference sequence). Between the trimmed V and J ends, which lost 5 bases and 8 bases, there was a span of 12 bases. In DNA, the CDR3 is TGTGCCAGCAGCTTCGGGGGAACGGAAAAACTGTTTTTT. Amino acids: CASSFGGTEKLFF.

This chain joins TRBV29-1 and TRBJ2-6, with TRBD1 as a possible D gene (6 bases). This CDR3 comprises 14 residues. Germline-derived CDR1 and CDR2 are SQVTM and ANQGSEA. V was trimmed by 5 bases and J by 3 bases, leaving 11 bases between them. CDR3 coding DNA: TGCAGCGTTCCTACAGGGTTTGGGGCCAACGTCCTGACTTTC. The encoded protein is CSVPTGFGANVLTF.

The V gene is TRBV27, the J gene TRBJ2-3, with 8 bases fitting TRBD2. The CDR3 length is 17 residues. V was clipped by 3 bases and J by 2 bases; unmatched bases: 10. Germline V gene data show CDR1 as MNHEY and CDR2 as SMNVEV (reference sequence). The CDR3 DNA reads as TGTGCCAGCAGTTTTTTTGGTGTAGCGGGGTTCACAGATACGCAGTATTTT. Translation: CASSFFGVAGFTDTQYF.

This clone appeared a few times. The V gene is TRBV12-3 or TRBV12-4, the J gene TRBJ2-2, with no clear D. Trimming took 7 bases from V and 5 from J, leaving 11 bases between them. This CDR3 contains 13 residues. Here the CDR3 reads CASTTQDTGELFF. CDR3 sequence (DNA): TGTGCCAGCACTACTCAGGATACCGGGGAGCTGTTTTTT.

The chain uses TRBV27 and TRBJ2-1, with a weak D call TRBD1 (6 bases). With 3 bases removed from V and 1 base from J, the gap between germline ends came to 10 bases. The germline V gene encodes CDR1 MNHEY and CDR2 SMNVEV (reference sequence). This CDR3 has 15 amino acids. The CDR3 DNA is TGTGCCAGCAGTTTGGGCCAGGGGTCCTACAATGAGCAGTTCTTC. Its translation: CASSLGQGSYNEQFF.

This clone was seen a handful of times. The CDR3 loop is CASTAGGEAFF. CDR3 DNA sequence: TGTGCCAGCACGGCAGGGGGCGAAGCTTTCTTT. V gene TRBV12-3 or TRBV12-4 combines with J gene TRBJ1-1; TRBD1 agrees at 8 bases. With 7 bases clipped from V and 8 bases from J, the junction kept 3 bases outside the gene matches. The CDR3 consists of 11 residues.

This clone was counted once. The J gene is TRBJ2-2, the V gene TRBV28; no firm D call. Germline CDR1 reads MDHEN; CDR2 reads SYDVKM. V dropped 3 bases and J dropped 4 bases, with 9 bases sitting between them. This CDR3 has 14 amino acids. CDR3 coding DNA: TGTGCCAGCAGTTTTGCAGGCCTCACCGGGGAGCTGTTTTTT. Its protein is CASSFAGLTGELFF. The entire variable domain, with the rest obtained from reference TRBV28 and TRBJ2-2, is as follows: DVKVTQSSRYLVKRTGEKVFLECVQDMDHENMFWYRQDPGLGLRLIYFSYDVKMKEKGDIPEGYSVSREKKERFSLILESASTNQTSMYLCASSFAGLTGELFFGEGSRLTVL.

The V and J genes are TRBV6-1 and TRBJ2-5; D gene ambiguous. The CDR3 runs 13 residues. In germline, CDR1 is MNHNS, CDR2 SASEGT. Trimming pared 2 bases from V and 2 bases from J, leaving 6 bases between. For the CDR3, the DNA is TGTGCCAGCAGTGAAATGGCACAAGAGACCCAGTACTTC. Translated, it gives CASSEMAQETQYF.

The chain combines TRBV6-5 with TRBJ1-1; no definite D call. Trimming removed 0 bases from V and 10 bases from J, with 15 bases in between. Germline V CDR1 and CDR2: MNHEY, SVGAGI. The CDR3 loop spans 14 amino acids. CDR3 bases: TGTGCCAGCAGTTACTCCTCCCGGGAGCTCGGAGCTTTCTTT. Residues: CASSYSSRELGAFF.

V usage is TRBV6-5 and J usage is TRBJ2-1; maybe TRBD2 (6 bases). Between the trimmed V and J ends, which lost 6 bases and 6 bases, there was a span of 15 bases. Germline V lookup: CDR1 MNHEY, CDR2 SVGAGI. This CDR3 spans 14 amino acids. The CDR3 spells CASSRGSSFNEQFF. The DNA of the CDR3 is TGTGCCAGCAGCCGGGGGTCTAGTTTCAATGAGCAGTTCTTC.

This chain connects TRBV5-1 to TRBJ2-5, with 8 nucleotides matching TRBD2. Per germline, CDR1 SGHRS and CDR2 YFSETQ. This CDR3 contains 15 residues. The trim removed 3 bases at V and 2 bases at J, leaving 6 bases unmatched. The CDR3 DNA reads as TGCGCCAGCAGCTGGGCGGGGGGAAATCAAGAGACCCAGTACTTC. This encodes CASSWAGGNQETQYF.